What follows are 2 T cell receptor beta chains derived from one specimen sequenced in a study of shared clonotypes between healthy human individuals. Sequencing was performed with immunoSEQ multiplex PCR; in TCRdb, only in-frame clones are kept and a portion is missing. The sample lists some 1,100,000 clones, more than 75% occurring once. The sequenced sample consisted of memory CD4+ T cells from PBMCs. The subset: CD45RA-negative fraction. The origin of the receptors is a man aged 18-30 years in good health. Some clones in this sample may be carry-over from other donors' samples.

This clone came up a few times. The chain carries TRBV10-3 and TRBJ2-2; tentatively, D is TRBD2 (5 bases). The V and J ends lost 10 bases and 0 bases respectively, with 15 bases between them. The CDR3 is 15 residues long. The germline gives CDR1 ENHRY, CDR2 SYGVKD. Here the CDR3 reads CATHPGNANTGELFF. Here the CDR3 DNA reads TGTGCCACACATCCGGGAAATGCGAACACCGGGGAGCTGTTTTTT.

V usage is TRBV29-1 and J usage is TRBJ1-4; no clear D gene. This CDR3 comprises 13 residues. V dropped 4 bases and J dropped 7 bases, with 13 bases sitting between them. CDR1 and CDR2 from the germline V gene are SQVTM and ANQGSEA. The CDR3 region has the DNA TGCAGCGTTGGAACTAGTATCGGTGAAAAACTGTTTTTT. Protein: CSVGTSIGEKLFF.